Listed here are 19 T cell receptor beta chains from one sample, sequenced in a study of blood T cell repertoires in COVID-19. The protocol was immunoSEQ multiplex PCR, while the TCRdb copy is restricted to in-frame clones and leaves out a portion. The sample contains 120,000 to 150,000 clones, more than 70% of which appear only once. Sequencing used peripheral blood. All receptors come from a man between 60 and 75 years old with active or convalescent COVID-19.

The V and J genes are TRBV30 and TRBJ2-3; the D is unclear. V lost 0 bases and J lost 4, with 8 bases in between. The CDR3 is 13 residues long. Germline V gene sequence: CDR1 GTSNPN, CDR2 SVGIG (reference sequence). CDR3 sequence reads: CAWSVGGPDTQYF. The CDR3 nucleotides read TGTGCCTGGAGTGTAGGTGGGCCAGATACGCAGTATTTT.

The rearrangement links TRBV7-6 to TRBJ1-3; D not certain. Per germline, CDR1 SGHVS and CDR2 FNYEAQ. CDR3 length: 16 amino acids. Trimming removed 1 base from V and 3 bases from J, with 13 bases in between. The CDR3 here is CASSLDSRGRGNTIYF. For the CDR3, the DNA is TGTGCCAGCAGCTTAGACTCACGGGGTCGTGGAAACACCATATATTTT.

The chain uses TRBV24-1 and TRBJ1-5; D might be TRBD1 (5 bases). Germline CDR1 and CDR2: KGHDR and SFDVKD. The length of the CDR3 is 13 residues. Deletions cut 5 bases from V and 7 bases from J, with 11 bases between. CDR3 sequence (DNA): TGTGCCACCAGTGCTAGGGGATTACAGCCCCAGCATTTT. It yields the protein CATSARGLQPQHF.

The genes are TRBV5-1 and TRBJ2-7; D gene unclear. The germline V gene has CDR1 SGHRS and CDR2 YFSETQ. The V end lost 4 bases, the J end lost 4 bases, and 12 bases lay between the germline ends. The CDR3 runs 13 residues. The CDR3 coding sequence is TGCGCCAGCAGCCTACCGTCCACTTACGAGCAGTACTTC. Translating gives CASSLPSTYEQYF. The entire variable domain, with the rest obtained from reference TRBV5-1 and TRBJ2-7, is as follows: KAGVTQTPRYLIKTRGQQVTLSCSPISGHRSVSWYQQTPGQGLQFLFEYFSETQRNKGNFPGRFSGRQFSNSRSEMNVSTLELGDSALYLCASSLPSTYEQYFGPGTRLTVT.

The V and J genes are TRBV6-2 or TRBV6-3 and TRBJ1-1; a weak D match, TRBD1 (6 bases). Germline values: CDR1 MNHEY, CDR2 SVGEGT. The V end was cut by 2 bases, the J end by 5 bases, with 15 bases between. This CDR3 comprises 15 residues. The CDR3 nucleotides are TGTGCCAGCAGTTACCCCCAGGGGTGGGGAACTGAAGCTTTCTTT. Amino acid sequence: CASSYPQGWGTEAFF.

As DNA, the CDR3 is TGTGCCAGCAAAGGTACAGGGGACGAGCAGTACTTC. Translated: CASKGTGDEQYF. The gene calls are TRBV2 and TRBJ2-7, with 7 bases matching TRBD1. The CDR3 spans 12 residues. V gave up 7 bases and J gave up 5 bases; unmatched junction bases: 5. Germline values: CDR1 SNHLY, CDR2 FYNNEI.

The gene calls are TRBV10-3 and TRBJ2-5; 10 bases line up with TRBD2. The CDR3 loop spans 15 amino acids. V shed 11 bases, J shed 5 bases, and the junction held 14 bases outside the gene matches. Germline assignment: CDR1 ENHRY and CDR2 SYGVKD. As DNA, the CDR3 is TGTGCCTCCGGGACTAGCGCCCAGAACGGGGAGACCCAGTACTTC. It encodes CASGTSAQNGETQYF.

The V gene is TRBV19, the J gene TRBJ2-1, with 7 bases matching TRBD2. The CDR3 spans 13 residues. The germline gives CDR1 LNHDA, CDR2 SQIVND (reference sequence). Germline trimming cut 9 bases from V and 1 base from J; bases unmatched to any gene: 3. The chain's CDR3 is CASWEGSYNEQFF. In nucleotides, the CDR3 is TGTGCCAGCTGGGAGGGGTCCTACAATGAGCAGTTCTTC.

The rearrangement uses TRBV3-1 (or the pseudogene TRBV3-2) and TRBJ2-7; D possibly corresponds to TRBD2 (6 bases). Germline-derived CDR1 and CDR2 are LGHDT and YNNKEL (reference sequence). Trimming took 1 base from V and 2 from J, leaving 15 bases between them. This CDR3 has 16 amino acids. CDR3 nucleotide sequence: TGTGCCAGCAGCCAAGGCGTGGGGGGACTGACCTACGAGCAGTACTTC. Translated, it gives CASSQGVGGLTYEQYF.

The chain combines TRBV11-2 with TRBJ1-1; no firm D call. V was shortened by 7 bases and J by 11 bases, with 14 bases between the two germline ends. The CDR3 contains 11 residues. Germline CDR1 is SGHAT and CDR2 is FQNNGV. The CDR3 DNA sequence: TGTGCCAGCACTCATTTTTCTAGGGCTTTCTTT. It translates to CASTHFSRAFF.

This clone was observed at least ten times. This sequence joins TRBV7-9 and TRBJ2-2; no firm D call. V lost 4 bases and J 4 bases, leaving 7 bases between the germline ends. From germline, CDR1 is SEHNR and CDR2 FQNEAQ (reference sequence). This CDR3 comprises 13 residues. CDR3 DNA sequence: TGTGCCAGCAGCTCCGGGTCCACCGGGGAGCTGTTTTTT. This translates into CASSSGSTGELFF.

This chain uses TRBV29-1 with TRBJ1-1; D not resolved. Germline V lookup: CDR1 SQVTM, CDR2 ANQGSEA. CDR3 size: 13 residues. V was shortened by 5 bases and J by 0 bases, with 10 bases between the two germline ends. CDR3 amino acids: CSVSREMNTEAFF. The DNA for the CDR3 is TGCAGCGTTTCTCGGGAAATGAACACTGAAGCTTTCTTT.

The V and J genes are TRBV5-1 and TRBJ1-1; 9 bases match TRBD1. The CDR3 covers 15 residues. V shed 4 bases and J 5 bases; nucleotides not matched to a gene: 9. The germline gives CDR1 SGHRS, CDR2 YFSETQ. CDR3 bases: TGCGCCAGCAGCCCGGACAGGGGAAGTTTGACTGAAGCTTTCTTT. Translating gives CASSPDRGSLTEAFF.

The chain is built from TRBV11-3 and TRBJ2-1; 9 bases agree with TRBD1. The V gene's germline CDR1 is SGHNT and CDR2 YENEEA. The CDR3 consists of 17 residues. Losses at the gene ends were 3 bases for V and 1 base for J; bases not matched to a gene: 7. CDR3 region: CASSFTGTGLSYNEQFF. CDR3 sequence (DNA): TGTGCCAGCAGCTTCACCGGGACAGGGCTTTCCTACAATGAGCAGTTCTTC.

In regard to this clone: This CDR3 is also generated by other DNA sequences in the sample. V is TRBV28 and J is TRBJ2-7, with TRBD2 matching over 10 bases. Per germline, CDR1 MDHEN and CDR2 SYDVKM. Trimming took 8 bases from V and 2 from J; bases not matched to a gene: 6. The CDR3 totals 14 residues. DNA for the CDR3: TGTGCCAGCTCCACCAGCGGGAGGGCCTACGAGCAGTACTTC. This encodes CASSTSGRAYEQYF.

V is TRBV13 and J is TRBJ2-1; 9 bases fit TRBD2. The CDR3 extends over 15 amino acids. Germline V gene data show CDR1 as PRHDT and CDR2 as FYEKMQ (reference sequence). V shed 1 base, J shed 7 bases, and the junction held 5 bases outside the gene matches. CDR3 nucleotide sequence: TGTGCCAGCAGCTTAGTTCGGCTAGCGGGAAATGAGCAGTTCTTC. It translates to CASSLVRLAGNEQFF.

The count of this clone is one. The rearrangement uses TRBV12-5 and TRBJ2-1, with 12 bases matching TRBD2. The CDR3 is made up of 14 amino acids. CDR1 is LGHNT, CDR2 FRNRAP, per germline. J gave up 6 bases and V 9 bases, and 6 bases lay outside the gene matches. The CDR3 DNA reads as TGTGCTAGCACCTCTAGCGGGGGGGGCAATGAGCAGTTCTTC. Its translation: CASTSSGGGNEQFF.

Note on this clone: Its ends do not fully match the called genes, so a read error is possible. The rearrangement links TRBV11-2 to TRBJ1-1; 7 nucleotides line up with TRBD1. Germline lookup yields CDR1 SGHAT and CDR2 FQNNGV. The CDR3 totals 14 residues. This CDR3 is CASRLAGGNTEAFF. The CDR3 coding sequence is TGTGCCAGCAGATTAGCAGGGGGGAACACTGAAGCTTTCTTT. Variable domain in full (rest from reference TRBV11-2 and TRBJ1-1): EAGVAQSPRYKIIEKRQSVAFWCNPISGHATLYWYQQILGQGPKLLIQFQNNGVVDDSQLPKDRFSAERLKGVDSTLKIQPAKLEDSAVYLCASRLAGGNTEAFFGQGTRLTVV.

The rearrangement joins TRBV5-4 to TRBJ2-7; the D gene is possibly TRBD2 (7 bases). The ends were cut back, 4 bases at V and 0 bases at J, with 14 bases in the middle. The germline V gene encodes CDR1 SGHNT and CDR2 YYREEE (reference sequence). This CDR3 has 15 residues. CDR3 coding DNA: TGTGCCAGCAGCCCAGAGGGGGGGTTCTCCTACGAGCAGTACTTC. The encoded protein is CASSPEGGFSYEQYF.